These 12 T cell receptor beta chains share one sample of origin, sequenced in a study of control samples from healthy donors and cancer patients. Sequenced by immunoSEQ multiplex PCR; TCRdb stores in-frame clones only, minus some. The sample contains 120,000 or so clones, about 92% of which appear only once. Sequencing was done on a sample of PBMCs. The receptors come from a man aged 45 to 65 with head and neck cancer.

V and J are TRBV28 and TRBJ2-1, with TRBD1 identical over 8 bases. V was pared by 3 bases and J by 0 bases, with 10 bases of the junction left unmatched. The CDR3 spans 18 residues. Germline assignment: CDR1 MDHEN and CDR2 SYDVKM. As DNA, the CDR3 is TGTGCCAGCAGTTTGCCCTCAGGGGGCCGCGGCTCCTACAATGAGCAGTTCTTC. This codes for CASSLPSGGRGSYNEQFF.

J is TRBJ1-6 and V is TRBV7-9, with D tentatively TRBD1 (6 bases). The germline gives CDR1 SEHNR, CDR2 FQNEAQ (reference sequence). V gave up 2 bases and J gave up 7 bases, with 9 bases separating them. The CDR3 is made up of 14 amino acids. In DNA, the CDR3 is TGTGCCAGCAGCTTAAGGACAGAGAATTCACCCCTCCACTTT. This encodes CASSLRTENSPLHF.

The chain employs TRBV7-2 and TRBJ2-7, with D hard to call. Germline-derived CDR1 and CDR2 are SGHTA and FQGNSA. The CDR3 contains 15 residues. V was cut by 1 base and J by 0 bases, with 10 bases left in between. This chain's CDR3 is CASSLGRQTSYEQYF. The CDR3 DNA is TGTGCCAGCAGCTTAGGGCGGCAGACCTCCTACGAGCAGTACTTC.

The CDR3 loop reads CATRRAASEAFF. The CDR3 nucleotides are TGTGCCACCCGTAGGGCGGCCTCAGAAGCTTTCTTT. This rearrangement joins TRBV28 to TRBJ1-1; D is unresolved. The CDR3 is made up of 12 amino acids. Germline V gene sequence: CDR1 MDHEN, CDR2 SYDVKM. V lost 10 bases, J lost 8 bases, and 17 bases lay in between.

The genes are TRBV5-4 and TRBJ1-1; D remains unclear. V was shortened by 0 bases and J by 5 bases, with 11 bases between the two germline ends. The CDR3 spans 14 residues. Looked up from germline, CDR1 is SGHNT and CDR2 is YYREEE (reference sequence). The CDR3 reads CASSLGQYGTEAFF. CDR3 coding DNA: TGTGCCAGCAGCTTGGGACAATATGGGACTGAAGCTTTCTTT.

The chain links TRBV7-2 to TRBJ1-5, with TRBD1 as a possible D gene (6 bases). Trimming shortened V by 1 base and J by 6 bases, and 16 bases separated the two germline ends. Germline V CDR1 and CDR2: SGHTA, FQGNSA. The CDR3 sequence is 16 residues long. CDR3 loop: CASSLGSAGAVQPQHF. CDR3 DNA: TGTGCCAGCAGCTTAGGGTCCGCAGGGGCCGTTCAGCCCCAGCATTTT.

The chain couples TRBV28 to TRBJ1-1; 12 bases agree with TRBD1. The CDR3 extends over 17 amino acids. V gave up 3 bases and J gave up 6 bases; unmatched junction bases: 11. The germline V gene has CDR1 MDHEN and CDR2 SYDVKM. In DNA form, the CDR3 reads TGTGCCAGCAGTTTGCCGGGACAGGGGGCGCGAATCGCTGAAGCTTTCTTT. Its translation is CASSLPGQGARIAEAFF. Looking up the rest from reference TRBV28 and TRBJ1-1 gives the full variable domain: DVKVTQSSRYLVKRTGEKVFLECVQDMDHENMFWYRQDPGLGLRLIYFSYDVKMKEKGDIPEGYSVSREKKERFSLILESASTNQTSMYLCASSLPGQGARIAEAFFGQGTRLTVV.

The rearrangement joins TRBV7-2 to TRBJ2-5, with TRBD2 matching over 8 bases. V was clipped by 4 bases and J by 2 bases; unmatched bases: 18. CDR3 size: 19 residues. CDR1 and CDR2 from the germline V gene are SGHTA and FQGNSA. The CDR3 region has the DNA TGTGCCAGCAGCTCCTCGCGGGGGGCCCGCCGAGGAGGGCAAGAGACCCAGTACTTC. This gives the protein CASSSSRGARRGGQETQYF.

The chain couples TRBV11-2 to TRBJ2-1, with 8 bases fitting TRBD2. Germline CDR1 and CDR2: SGHAT and FQNNGV. CDR3 length equals 17 residues. The junction had 17 bases not matched to a gene; V was cut back by 3 bases and J by 10 bases. In DNA form, the CDR3 reads TGTGCCAGCAGCTTTGGGCCCGCGGGGGGCCGTAGAGCGGAGCAGTTCTTC. Protein: CASSFGPAGGRRAEQFF.

The CDR3 nucleotides are TGTGCCAGCAGGATTCAGGCCAACACTGAAGCTTTCTTT. It codes for CASRIQANTEAFF. The chain is built from TRBV28 and TRBJ1-1; D gene ambiguous. With 6 bases removed from V and 2 bases from J, the gap between germline ends came to 10 bases. The germline V gene has CDR1 MDHEN and CDR2 SYDVKM. The CDR3 spans 13 residues.

In this sample, this clone turned up once. This sequence joins TRBV27 and TRBJ2-2; D is uncertain. V dropped 9 bases and J dropped 5 bases, with 10 bases sitting between them. The CDR3 is 12 amino acids. Germline V gene sequence: CDR1 MNHEY, CDR2 SMNVEV (reference sequence). The CDR3 spells CASSGDTGELFF. DNA for the CDR3: TGTGCCAGTTCGGGTGATACCGGGGAGCTGTTTTTT.

J is TRBJ2-7 and V is TRBV7-9; a weak D match, TRBD1 (5 bases). CDR3 length: 15 amino acids. V was pared by 5 bases and J by 3 bases, with 17 bases between. The germline CDR1 and CDR2 sequences are SEHNR and FQNEAQ (reference sequence). The CDR3 region has the DNA TGTGCCAGCAGCCCAGGGCAAGTTAATAACTACGAGCAGTACTTC. As protein: CASSPGQVNNYEQYF.